This T cell receptor (beta chain) was found in a study of T cells in Graves' hyperthyroidism and ophthalmopathy. General study points: Researchers report that a 13 V-J model separated ophthalmopathy from stable hyperthyroidism. Model output signaled ophthalmopathy a median approximately six months ahead of onset.

This clonotype showed up many times. Its antigen is unknown. Investigators excluded patients with uncontrolled infection, other autoimmune disease, pregnancy or lactation. Amplification of TCR beta CDR3 regions was performed using RNA transcripts as template. Initially, a first-round RT-PCR of the TCR CDR3 employed the HTBI primer set. Each CDR3 protein is one row after TCRdb ran MiXCR on the multiplex PCR reads. The sample has 360,000 or so distinct CDR3 sequences, 15% to 20% seen once. This CDR3 contains 13 residues. The V end was cut by 1 base, the J end by 4 bases, with 7 bases between. CDR1 SGHTA and CDR2 FQGNSA come from the germline V gene.

This receptor was obtained from a woman in her 40s with Graves' ophthalmopathy. Sequencing used blood. The chain combines TRBV7-2 with TRBJ1-2; D uncertain. CDR3 protein: CASSLVPLYGYTF. CDR3 in DNA: TGTGCCAGCAGCTTAGTTCCCCTCTATGGCTACACCTTC.